The clone carrying this TCR beta chain was recorded many times. Antigen specificity is unknown. This entry comes from a study of blood T cells in healthy people across ages. The CDR3 has 11 amino acids. The V gene lost 6 bases and the J gene lost 5 bases, with 7 bases spanning the gap. Next came a second PCR, run for 7 to 11 cycles, which used a sample-barcoded 5' primer along with a J-beta primer mix. TCRdb used MiXCR to reprocess the 5' RACE reads, holding one entry per CDR3 protein. The table records 750,000 to 950,000 distinct CDR3 sequences, 53% of them present only once. Overall study findings and caveats: Observed TCR beta diversity per million T cells went down as age went up. This fall followed a roughly linear course with age.

The chain is built from TRBV12-3 or TRBV12-4 and TRBJ1-1, with D maybe TRBD1 (5 bases). The clonotype comes from a man older than 75 in good health. Sequenced: blood. This CDR3 reads CASRGGTEAFF. The CDR3 DNA is TGTGCCAGCAGGGGGGGAACTGAAGCTTTCTTT.